Reported below is one T cell receptor (beta chain). The antigen is undetermined. This entry comes from a study of beta chain features in type 1 diabetes. Expressed TCRB transcripts were sequenced, since all the RNA that had been isolated was reverse transcribed. TCRdb's table, derived via immunoSEQ multiplex PCR, lists solely in-frame clones and lacks some. This table holds 200,000 to 300,000 clones, 11% found once. General observations from the study: Within each of all four CD4+ subsets, Type 1 diabetes patients had TCRB CDR3s that were moderately but significantly shorter. Insertions at VDJ junctions were less frequent in type 1 diabetes patients. These patients also deleted more nucleotides at the same junctions.

The sequencing sample was made of naive CD4+ T cells from blood. This clonotype was sampled from a man aged 25-40 years with type 1 diabetes.

For the CDR3, the DNA is TGTGCCAGCAGTGGACAGAAAGGGTTCGAGCAGTTCTTC. Translating gives CASSGQKGFEQFF. The chain uses TRBV6-5 and TRBJ2-1; a weak D match, TRBD1 (6 bases). The germline V gene encodes CDR1 MNHEY and CDR2 SVGAGI. The V end was cut by 5 bases, the J end by 10 bases, with 15 bases between. CDR3 length: 13 residues.